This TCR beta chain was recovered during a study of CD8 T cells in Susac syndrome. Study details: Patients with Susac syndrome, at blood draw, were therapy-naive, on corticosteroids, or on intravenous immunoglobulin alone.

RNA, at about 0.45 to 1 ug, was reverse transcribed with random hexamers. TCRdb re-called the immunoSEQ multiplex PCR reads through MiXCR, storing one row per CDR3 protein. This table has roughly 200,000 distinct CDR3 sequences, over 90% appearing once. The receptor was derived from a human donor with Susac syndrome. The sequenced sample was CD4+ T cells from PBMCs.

The CDR3: CASSLHQGYGYTF. CDR3 in DNA: TGTGCCAGCAGTTTGCACCAGGGCTATGGCTACACCTTC. The chain uses TRBV28 and TRBJ1-2; a weak D match, TRBD1 (5 bases). Germline lookup yields CDR1 MDHEN and CDR2 SYDVKM. V was trimmed by 3 bases and J by 4 bases, leaving 9 bases between them. CDR3 length: 13 residues.